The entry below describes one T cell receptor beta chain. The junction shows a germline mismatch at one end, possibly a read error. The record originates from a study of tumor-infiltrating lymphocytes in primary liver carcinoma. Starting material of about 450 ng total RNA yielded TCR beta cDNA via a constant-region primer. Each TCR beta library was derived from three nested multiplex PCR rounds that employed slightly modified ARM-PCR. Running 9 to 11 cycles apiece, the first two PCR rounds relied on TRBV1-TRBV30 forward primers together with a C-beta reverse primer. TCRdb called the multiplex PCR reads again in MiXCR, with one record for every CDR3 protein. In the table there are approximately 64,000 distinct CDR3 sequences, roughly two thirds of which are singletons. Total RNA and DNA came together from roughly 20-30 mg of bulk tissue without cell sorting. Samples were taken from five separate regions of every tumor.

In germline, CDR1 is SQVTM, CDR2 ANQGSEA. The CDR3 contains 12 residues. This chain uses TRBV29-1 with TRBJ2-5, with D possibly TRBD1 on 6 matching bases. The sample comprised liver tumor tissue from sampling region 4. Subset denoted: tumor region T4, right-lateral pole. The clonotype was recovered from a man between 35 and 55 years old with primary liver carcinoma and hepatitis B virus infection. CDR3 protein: CGGMDSGETQYF. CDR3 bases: TGCGGCGGTATGGACAGTGGAGAGACCCAATACTTC.